Sequencing of this T cell receptor (beta chain) was carried out in a study of blood T cell repertoires in COVID-19 (dated by TCRdb to the early 2020s). Concerning the study at large: The collaborator samples originated in the United States, Italy and Spain and spanned the acute and convalescent phases of COVID-19. The prospective study material was composed of cDNA or gDNA derived from T cells, B-cell-depleted T cells, or PBMCs. Subjects who had been exposed to COVID-19, were actively infected with it, or had recovered from it provided the deeply sampled blood TCRbeta repertoires that made up the dataset. A freely available public database, intended as a resource for researchers studying the immune response to SARS-CoV-2, is where the repertoires were released. The samples were drawn from the first 160 participants of the ongoing ImmuneRACE study and from 950 to 1,500 subjects provided by 6 global collaborators. A de-identified subject ID, COVID-19 status, age in years and sex were almost always included in the sample metadata. HLA class I and class II types, where available, came from metadata supplied by the sample provider rather than from assay-based typing. Study-wide findings and limitations: Clinical and demographic metadata were provided uncurated, with the amount varying by source and participant.

About this clone: Which antigen it targets is not known. No quality values exist for individual bases; no much larger clone is one base distant.

TCRbeta CDR3 regions were amplified from genomic DNA using the immunoSEQ Assay, a bias-controlled multiplex PCR. In the original analysis: The number of nucleated cells in each sample was estimated by amplification of reference gene primers within the assay. Sequence reads were collapsed and filtered to measure the absolute abundance of every unique TCRbeta CDR3 rearrangement. For each sample, productive Simpson clonality was calculated as the square root of Simpson's diversity index over productive rearrangements. TCRdb took over this immuneACCESS table, retaining in-frame rearrangements with V and J assigned. Such tables are incomplete; in checked studies, under half of the missing clones stem from an unresolved V gene, and the remainder is unexplained. V, J and clone size are taken as reported in that table, and D and trimming were inferred from the DNA itself. The sample table shows approximately 80,000 clones, and under 90% are seen once. The leading ten clones occupy 44% of the sample.

CDR1 and CDR2, per the germline V gene (reference sequence), are MNHEY and SMNVEV. Relative to germline, V is missing 4 bases and J is missing 6 bases, with 14 bases of the junction outside any gene match. Including cysteine and phenylalanine, the CDR3 has 16 amino acids. Kept here is only the CDR3 DNA, which spans 48 bases and is read in frame from base 1. The collaborating institutions used their own protocols to collect whole blood in K2EDTA tubes. For TCRbeta analysis, collaborators shipped samples as frozen whole blood, isolated PBMCs, or DNA extracted from either of those sample types. Sequencing used peripheral blood. The TCR originated in a man older than 75 with acute or convalescent COVID-19. This chain joins TRBV27 to TRBJ2-7, and TRBD2 matches 8 of the central bases. The DNA reads as follows: TGTGCCAGCAGTTCCCTCAGCGGGAGCAGAACCGTCGAGCAGTACTTC. It translates to CASSSLSGSRTVEQYF.